This T cell receptor beta chain emerged from a study of OX40 agonist ivuxolimab in advanced cancers. Background on the whole study: Ivuxolimab was an agonistic, fully human IgG2 monoclonal antibody directed against OX40 (CD134), a costimulatory receptor. Of the approximately 50 dose-escalation patients, hepatocellular carcinoma was present in about 20, melanoma in approximately 15, renal cell carcinoma in 9 and head and neck cancer in 9. Partial responses occurred in three dose-escalation patients, of whom one had hepatocellular carcinoma and two had cutaneous melanoma. The purpose of peripheral TCRbeta sequencing was to test whether ivuxolimab changed TCR sequence diversity and led to clonal T-cell expansion. In the dose-escalation cohort, 82.7% of patients were male, and the mean age was approximately 60 years, with a range of about 23 to 85. Intravenous ivuxolimab was administered to patients every 2 weeks at six dose levels: 0.01, 0.1, 0.3, 1.5, 3 and 10 mg/kg. The monotherapy dose-escalation portion (N ≈ 52 patients) of the phase I ivuxolimab trial is reported in the paper. Patients were allowed to have had prior anti-PD-1, anti-PD-L1 or anti-CTLA-4 therapy, and around two fifths of the dose-escalation patients had been treated with checkpoint inhibitors.

CDR1 and CDR2 are read off the germline V gene (reference sequence) as MNHNY and SVGAGI. The CDR3 measures 13 amino acids from cysteine to phenylalanine. Only the CDR3 DNA is retained, 39 bases long and in frame from the first base. Deletion took 9 bases off V and 1 base off J, with a span of 12 bases between the germline ends. Patients with a history of autoimmune disease or receiving systemic immunosuppression were excluded from the trial. Peripheral blood for TCR sequencing was drawn from every dose cohort at baseline, at cycle 4 day 1 and at cycle 7 day 1. The samples were drawn from a first-in-human, open-label, multicenter phase I dose-escalation trial of ivuxolimab. Adults with locally advanced or metastatic melanoma, renal cell, hepatocellular, or head and neck squamous cell carcinoma were enrolled in the trial. Before TCR sequencing, CD4+ and CD8+ T cells were separately sorted from peripheral blood.

Comments on this clone: It lacks a known antigen. Base quality data are lacking; no much larger clone is found one base away.

To sequence the TCRbeta CDR3 region, genomic DNA was isolated from the sorted cells. The immunoSEQ Assay was used to sequence the TCRbeta CDR3 regions. Sourced from immuneACCESS, this table was stored by TCRdb with only in-frame sequences that have V and J called. A share of the clones is absent; for the studies checked, an unresolved V gene accounts for under half, and the remainder has no known explanation. This sample comprises more than 50,000 clones, 70% to 90% of them detected only once. The biggest ten clones account for about 0.34% of the sample. General conclusions and limits of the study: The antigen specificity of the peripheral T cells that underwent clonal expansion was not determined. Clonal expansion of both CD4+ and CD8+ blood T cells was observed from baseline to week 6 at doses 0.1 to 3.0 mg/kg. After ivuxolimab, CD8+ T cells had more expanded clones than CD4+ T cells on average. In the 0.1-3.0 mg/kg groups, partial responders were among the patients with the lowest normalized peripheral clonal expansion, particularly in CD8+ T cells. Low levels of normalized T-cell clonal expansion were also seen in some nonresponding patients.

The chain links TRBV6-6 with TRBJ1-1; no D gene call is confident. Sequenced here: CD4+ or CD8+ T cells sorted from blood, sampled in a trial of the OX40 agonist ivuxolimab. The TCR originated in an adult with an advanced solid tumor such as melanoma, head and neck, liver or kidney cancer. The CDR3 is CASHASQNTEAFF. The nucleotide sequence reads TGTGCCAGTCACGCAAGCCAGAACACTGAAGCTTTCTTT.